The 26 T cell receptor beta chains reported below all come from one sample, sequenced in a study of CD8 T cells in Susac syndrome. Random hexamers were used to reverse transcribe the RNA input (about 0.5 to 1 ug). TCRdb passed the immunoSEQ multiplex PCR reads through MiXCR, listing each CDR3 protein once. The sample lists tens of thousands of distinct CDR3 sequences, approximately 94% occurring once. Sequencing used CD8+ T cells from PBMCs. Every receptor here comes from a human donor with multiple sclerosis.

V gene TRBV5-1 combines with J gene TRBJ2-3, with D perhaps matching TRBD1 or TRBD2 (5 bases each). Trimming stripped 5 bases from V and 1 base from J, with 17 bases between. CDR1 is SGHRS and CDR2 is YFSETQ in the germline V gene. The CDR3 loop spans 16 amino acids. The CDR3 reads CASSARGPEGTDTQYF. In DNA, the CDR3 is TGCGCCAGCAGTGCCCGGGGACCTGAGGGCACAGATACGCAGTATTTT. The full variable domain, with the rest looked up from reference TRBV5-1 and TRBJ2-3, is KAGVTQTPRYLIKTRGQQVTLSCSPISGHRSVSWYQQTPGQGLQFLFEYFSETQRNKGNFPGRFSGRQFSNSRSEMNVSTLELGDSALYLCASSARGPEGTDTQYFGPGTRLTVL.

The J gene is TRBJ2-2, the V gene TRBV7-9; 7 bases line up with TRBD1. The CDR3 runs 15 residues. V was pared by 5 bases and J by 6 bases, with 9 bases of the junction left unmatched. Germline assignment: CDR1 SEHNR and CDR2 FQNEAQ (reference sequence). The CDR3 sequence: CASSKDRPAAGELFF. CDR3 coding DNA: TGTGCCAGCAGCAAGGACAGGCCCGCTGCCGGGGAGCTGTTTTTT.

The chain couples TRBV4-2 to TRBJ2-5; TRBD2 might be the D (6 bases). The CDR3 extends over 16 amino acids. With 1 base removed from V and 5 bases from J, the gap between germline ends came to 17 bases. CDR1 and CDR2 from the germline V gene are LGHNA and YNFKEQ. This chain's CDR3 is CASSQGGREQTETQYF. The CDR3 DNA reads TGTGCCAGCAGCCAAGGAGGACGGGAGCAGACGGAGACCCAGTACTTC.

This chain uses TRBV6-5 with TRBJ1-2; no clear D. This CDR3 comprises 14 residues. The V gene's germline CDR1 is MNHEY and CDR2 SVGAGI. Trimming stripped 0 bases from V and 4 bases from J, with 9 bases between. The CDR3 sequence: CASSYSSRGYGYTF. CDR3 DNA: TGTGCCAGCAGTTACTCGAGTAGAGGCTATGGCTACACCTTC.

The CDR3 sequence is CASSRANTGELFF. The CDR3 DNA follows: TGTGCCAGCAGCAGGGCTAACACCGGGGAGCTGTTTTTT. V gene TRBV12-3 or TRBV12-4 combines with J gene TRBJ2-2; TRBD1 might be the D (5 bases). The germline V and J ends were trimmed by 6 bases and 2 bases, with 7 bases remaining between them. This CDR3 comprises 13 residues.

The rearrangement joins TRBV19 to TRBJ2-7; 7 positions agree with TRBD2. The CDR3 runs to 16 residues. The V gene's germline CDR1 is LNHDA and CDR2 SQIVND (reference sequence). J was trimmed by 0 bases and V by 4 bases; bases with no gene match: 9. CDR3 nucleotides: TGTGCCAGTAGTACCAGGAGCGGGACTAACTCCTACGAGCAGTACTTC. It translates to CASSTRSGTNSYEQYF.

This clonotype turned up a few times. The V gene is TRBV12-3 or TRBV12-4, the J gene TRBJ2-7, with D perhaps TRBD2 (6 bases). The CDR3 length is 14 residues. Trimming removed 2 bases at V and 2 bases at J, with 10 bases between. In DNA form, the CDR3 reads TGTGCCAGCAGTTTACGGGGAGGCACCTACGAGCAGTACTTC. It translates to CASSLRGGTYEQYF.

The chain has TRBV27 and TRBJ2-7; 7 positions match TRBD2. Trimming cost V 2 bases and J 2 bases; bases outside gene matches: 3. Germline V gene data show CDR1 as MNHEY and CDR2 as SMNVEV (reference sequence). The CDR3 is 14 residues long. The CDR3 DNA sequence: TGTGCCAGCAGTTTACGGGGGACTACCTACGAGCAGTACTTC. As protein: CASSLRGTTYEQYF.

This clonotype was observed once. V and J are TRBV18 and TRBJ2-3; unclear D gene. The germline CDR1 and CDR2 sequences are KGHSH and LQKENI. V was shortened by 3 bases and J by 3 bases, with 7 bases between the two germline ends. CDR3 length: 13 residues. The CDR3 reads CASSPVGTDTQYF. CDR3 DNA: TGTGCCAGCTCACCGGTGGGGACAGATACGCAGTATTTT.

This clonotype occurred once. V and J are TRBV28 and TRBJ2-5, with TRBD1 as a possible D gene (5 bases). Germline CDR1 reads MDHEN; CDR2 reads SYDVKM. CDR3 size: 10 residues. Trimming cost V 7 bases and J 9 bases, with 9 bases left between them. The CDR3 loop is CASNRRPQYF. The CDR3 coding sequence is TGTGCCAGCAACAGGCGGCCCCAGTACTTC.

The V and J genes are TRBV29-1 and TRBJ2-3; D uncertain. The CDR3 spans 12 residues. Deletions cut 5 bases from V and 5 bases from J, with 11 bases between. Germline assignment: CDR1 SQVTM and CDR2 ANQGSEA. CDR3 sequence reads: CSVPGLRDTQYF. CDR3 nucleotides: TGCAGCGTTCCCGGATTGCGAGATACGCAGTATTTT.

The chain links TRBV20-1 to TRBJ1-5; D uncertain. V was trimmed by 3 bases and J by 0 bases, leaving 12 bases between them. The CDR3 is made up of 15 amino acids. Germline CDR1 reads DFQATT; CDR2 reads SNEGSKA (reference sequence). The CDR3, as DNA: TGCAGTGCTAGGCCACGGATTTATAGCAATCAGCCCCAGCATTTT. It is translated as CSARPRIYSNQPQHF.

This rearrangement joins TRBV29-1 to TRBJ2-6, with D unresolved. Germline V gene data show CDR1 as SQVTM and CDR2 as ANQGSEA. The CDR3 covers 15 residues. V lost 4 bases, J lost 0 bases, and 10 bases lay in between. In DNA form, the CDR3 reads TGCAGCGTTGCCGACGGCAGCTCTGGGGCCAACGTCCTGACTTTC. It is translated as CSVADGSSGANVLTF.

The genes are TRBV9 and TRBJ2-7; 7 bases line up with TRBD1. The ends lost 0 bases at V and 3 bases at J; junction bases unmatched: 3. Germline V lookup: CDR1 SGDLS, CDR2 YYNGEE. This CDR3 spans 14 amino acids. The CDR3 DNA follows: TGTGCCAGCAGCGTAGCAGGGGGTGGCTACGAGCAGTACTTC. It yields the protein CASSVAGGGYEQYF.

The chain has TRBV10-3 and TRBJ2-5; no clear D. Germline-derived CDR1 and CDR2 are ENHRY and SYGVKD. The CDR3 has 12 residues. Deletions cut 10 bases from V and 4 bases from J, with 13 bases between. CDR3 in DNA: TGTGCCACCCGTGATGGGCCAGAGACCCAGTACTTC. Protein: CATRDGPETQYF.

The chain joins TRBV30 to TRBJ2-1; 9 positions agree with TRBD2. Germline values: CDR1 GTSNPN, CDR2 SVGIG (reference sequence). The CDR3 covers 14 residues. V dropped 3 bases and J dropped 5; count of bases not matched to a gene: 5. CDR3 nucleotide sequence: TGTGCCTGGAGGGCGGGAGGGCCGAACAATGAGCAGTTCTTC. Protein product: CAWRAGGPNNEQFF.

The rearrangement joins TRBV5-4 to TRBJ2-4; perhaps D is TRBD1 or TRBD2 (5 bases each). The CDR3 has 14 residues. V was shortened by 0 bases and J by 5 bases, with 9 bases between the two germline ends. CDR1 is SGHNT and CDR2 is YYREEE in the germline V gene (reference sequence). In nucleotides, the CDR3 is TGTGCCAGCAGCTTGGAAATGGGGGAAAACATTCAGTACTTC. Protein product: CASSLEMGENIQYF.

This rearrangement joins TRBV20-1 to TRBJ2-7; tentative D call: TRBD1 (6 bases). Trimming pared 6 bases from V and 0 bases from J, leaving 18 bases between. The germline CDR1 and CDR2 sequences are DFQATT and SNEGSKA (reference sequence). The CDR3 has 15 residues. The CDR3: CSAILVGQSSYEQYF. The CDR3 DNA sequence: TGCAGTGCAATTTTGGTTGGACAGTCCTCCTACGAGCAGTACTTC.

This rearrangement joins TRBV7-8 to TRBJ2-5; 8 bases are shared with TRBD2. Per the germline V gene, CDR1 is SGHVS and CDR2 is FQNEAQ. The CDR3 extends over 14 amino acids. After removal of 2 bases from V and 1 base from J, the junction contained 0 bases not matched to a gene. This CDR3 is CASSLTSGQETQYF. The CDR3 nucleotides read TGTGCCAGCAGCTTAACTAGCGGCCAAGAGACCCAGTACTTC.

The chain has TRBV4-2 and TRBJ2-7, with TRBD2 matching over 14 bases. CDR1 is LGHNA and CDR2 is YNFKEQ in the germline V gene. This CDR3 region has 17 residues. The ends lost 0 bases at V and 2 bases at J; junction bases unmatched: 3. The CDR3 nucleotides read TGTGCCAGCAGCCAAGAGGGACTAGCGGGGGCAACCTACGAGCAGTACTTC. This sequence encodes CASSQEGLAGATYEQYF.

V is TRBV2 and J is TRBJ2-7, with 10 positions matching TRBD2. Germline V gene sequence: CDR1 SNHLY, CDR2 FYNNEI. This CDR3 has 15 residues. The trim removed 7 bases at V and 0 bases at J, leaving 6 bases unmatched. The CDR3 DNA sequence: TGTGCCAGCAACCCGACTAGCGGGCCCTCCTACGAGCAGTACTTC. It is translated as CASNPTSGPSYEQYF. Supplemented by reference TRBV2 and TRBJ2-7, the full variable domain reads EPEVTQTPSHQVTQMGQEVILRCVPISNHLYFYWYRQILGQKVEFLVSFYNNEISEKSEIFDDQFSVERPDGSNFTLKIRSTKLEDSAMYFCASNPTSGPSYEQYFGPGTRLTVT.

The chain joins TRBV7-9 to TRBJ2-7, with D possibly being TRBD1 (5 bases). CDR1 SEHNR and CDR2 FQNEAQ come from the germline V gene (reference sequence). This CDR3 is built from 13 residues. The V gene lost 2 bases and the J gene lost 5 bases, with 10 bases spanning the gap. The CDR3 sequence is CASSLPRRDEQYF. CDR3 bases: TGTGCCAGCAGCTTACCCCGCAGGGACGAGCAGTACTTC.

Of note for this clonotype: This likely comes from a read error, as the CDR3 has no conserved phenylalanine or tryptophan at its end. The V call is TRBV28, the J call TRBJ2-5, with TRBD2 matching 10 bases. The CDR3 runs to 15 residues. Germline V gene sequence: CDR1 MDHEN, CDR2 SYDVKM. The V gene end was trimmed by 4 bases and the J gene end by 2 bases; junction bases not matched to a gene: 4. The CDR3 loop is CASSSLAGDQETQYL. CDR3 sequence (DNA): TGTGCCAGCAGTTCTCTAGCGGGAGATCAAGAGACCCAGTACCTC.

This sequence joins TRBV29-1 and TRBJ2-7, with 7 positions matching TRBD1. The J segment lost 5 bases and the V segment lost 5 bases, leaving 6 bases of the junction unmatched. Germline V gives CDR1 SQVTM, CDR2 ANQGSEA. CDR3 length: 12 residues. This CDR3 reads CSVHRGKNEQYF. DNA of the CDR3: TGCAGCGTTCACAGGGGTAAGAACGAGCAGTACTTC.

V is TRBV5-1 and J is TRBJ1-1; D is unresolved. V was cut by 2 bases and J by 4 bases, with 9 bases left in between. This CDR3 contains 13 residues. Germline assignment: CDR1 SGHRS and CDR2 YFSETQ. CDR3 bases: TGCGCCAGCAGCTTTAGGGTGGCCACTGAAGCTTTCTTT. It yields the protein CASSFRVATEAFF.

The chain recombines TRBV19 with TRBJ2-7, with TRBD1 matching over 7 bases. V trimming: 5 bases; J trimming: 3 bases; junction bases outside the gene matches: 10. Germline-derived CDR1 and CDR2 are LNHDA and SQIVND (reference sequence). This CDR3 has 15 amino acids. The CDR3 nucleotides are TGTGCCAGTAGTTTAAGCGAGACAGGGCTCTACGAGCAGTACTTC. Translated: CASSLSETGLYEQYF. The full variable domain, its missing parts supplied by reference TRBV19 and TRBJ2-7, is DGGITQSPKYLFRKEGQNVTLSCEQNLNHDAMYWYRQDPGQGLRLIYYSQIVNDFQKGDIAEGYSVSREKKESFPLTVTSAQKNPTAFYLCASSLSETGLYEQYFGPGTRLTVT.